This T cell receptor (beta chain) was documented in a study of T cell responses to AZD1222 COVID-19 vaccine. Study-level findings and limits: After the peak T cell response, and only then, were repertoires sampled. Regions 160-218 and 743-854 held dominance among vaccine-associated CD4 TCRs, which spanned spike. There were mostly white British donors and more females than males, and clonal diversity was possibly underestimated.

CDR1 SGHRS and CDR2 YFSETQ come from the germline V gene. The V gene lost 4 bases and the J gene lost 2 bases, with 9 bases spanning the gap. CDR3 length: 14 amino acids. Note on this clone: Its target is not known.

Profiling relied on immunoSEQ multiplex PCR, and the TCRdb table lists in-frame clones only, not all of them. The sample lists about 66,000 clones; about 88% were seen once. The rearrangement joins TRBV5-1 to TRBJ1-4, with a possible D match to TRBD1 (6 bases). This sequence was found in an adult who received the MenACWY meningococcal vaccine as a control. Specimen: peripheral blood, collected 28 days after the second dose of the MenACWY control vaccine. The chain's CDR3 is CASSPGATNEKLFF. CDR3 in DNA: TGCGCCAGCAGCCCGGGGGCGACTAATGAAAAACTGTTTTTT.